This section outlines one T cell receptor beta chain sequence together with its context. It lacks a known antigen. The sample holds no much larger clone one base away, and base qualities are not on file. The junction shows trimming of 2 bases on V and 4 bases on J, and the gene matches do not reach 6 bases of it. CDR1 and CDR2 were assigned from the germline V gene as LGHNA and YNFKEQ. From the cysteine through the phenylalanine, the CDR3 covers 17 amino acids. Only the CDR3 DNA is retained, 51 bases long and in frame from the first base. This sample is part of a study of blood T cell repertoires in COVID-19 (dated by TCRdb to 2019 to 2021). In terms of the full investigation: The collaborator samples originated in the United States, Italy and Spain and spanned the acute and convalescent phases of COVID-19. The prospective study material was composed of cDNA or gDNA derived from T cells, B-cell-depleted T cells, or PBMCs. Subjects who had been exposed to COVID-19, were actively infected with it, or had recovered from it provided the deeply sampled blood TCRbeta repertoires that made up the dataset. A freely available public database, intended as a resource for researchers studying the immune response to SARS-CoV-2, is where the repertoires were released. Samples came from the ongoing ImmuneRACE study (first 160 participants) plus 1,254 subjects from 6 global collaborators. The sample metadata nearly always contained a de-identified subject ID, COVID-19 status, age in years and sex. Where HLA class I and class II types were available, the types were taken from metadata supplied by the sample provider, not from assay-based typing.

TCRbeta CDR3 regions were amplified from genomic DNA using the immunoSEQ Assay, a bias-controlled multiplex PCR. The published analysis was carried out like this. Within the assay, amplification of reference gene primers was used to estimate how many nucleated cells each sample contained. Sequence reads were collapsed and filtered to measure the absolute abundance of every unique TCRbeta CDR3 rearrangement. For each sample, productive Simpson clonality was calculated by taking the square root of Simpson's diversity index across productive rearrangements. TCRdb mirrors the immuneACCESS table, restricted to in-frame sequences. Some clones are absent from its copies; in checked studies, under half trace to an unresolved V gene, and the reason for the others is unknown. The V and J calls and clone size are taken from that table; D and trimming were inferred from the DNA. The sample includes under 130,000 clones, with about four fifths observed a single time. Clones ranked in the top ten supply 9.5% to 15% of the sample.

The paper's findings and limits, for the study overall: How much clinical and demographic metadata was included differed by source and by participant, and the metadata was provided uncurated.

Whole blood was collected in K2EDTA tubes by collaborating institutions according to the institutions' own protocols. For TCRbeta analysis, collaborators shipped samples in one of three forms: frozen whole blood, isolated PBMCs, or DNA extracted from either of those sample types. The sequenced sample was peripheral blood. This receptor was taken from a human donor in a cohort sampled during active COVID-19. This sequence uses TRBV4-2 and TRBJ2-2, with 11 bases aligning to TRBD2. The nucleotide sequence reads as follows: TGTGCCAGCAGCCAAACACTAGCGGGGGTGGGCACCGGGGAGCTGTTTTTT. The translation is CASSQTLAGVGTGELFF.